The source of this T cell receptor (beta chain) is a study of Ad26.COV2.S vaccination and SARS-CoV-2 variants. Generated by immunoSEQ multiplex PCR, the TCRdb table keeps only in-frame clones and is missing some. The repertoire has 350,000 to 400,000 clones, 88% of them found once; the top ten carry under 4%. Treatment meaning: 15 to 20 received Ad26.COV2.S at low or high dose, single or two shots; roughly five received placebo; per-sample allocation not given. Vaccine and placebo recipients were sampled on day 63 after the first injection. The CDR3 covers 12 residues. The V end was cut by 8 bases, the J end by 4 bases, with 8 bases between. Germline V CDR1 and CDR2: SGHTA, FQGNSA.

This clonotype was sampled from a person aged 18-65 years who received the Ad26.COV2.S COVID-19 vaccine or a placebo. The input for sequencing was peripheral blood, taken in a trial of Ad26.COV2.S vaccine versus placebo. The chain is built from TRBV7-2 and TRBJ2-2; D call uncertain. This CDR3 is CASPRPTGELFF. The CDR3 DNA sequence: TGTGCCAGCCCCAGACCCACCGGGGAGCTGTTTTTT.